The subject of this entry is one T cell receptor (beta chain). The data stem from a study of T cell clusters in autoimmune cytopenias. Some 40,000 genome equivalents of blood DNA were amplified for TRB. TRB rearrangements were amplified by touch-down multiplex PCR with mixed TRB-A/B primers. After re-calling the multiplex PCR reads, TCRdb lists one entry per CDR3 protein, DNA absent. The sample table sets out about 2,700 distinct CDR3 sequences. Germline V gives CDR1 LNHDA, CDR2 SQIVND (reference sequence). The CDR3 extends over 15 amino acids. What was sequenced was peripheral blood. The rearrangement joins TRBV19 to TRBJ2-2; the TRBD2 assignment by TCRdb is unverifiable without DNA. The sequence was collected from a human donor with an autoimmune cytopenia or autoimmune hepatitis (not recorded which). This CDR3 is CASRTSGSGTGELFF.